This T cell receptor beta chain derives from a study of regulatory T cells in long-lasting Graves disease. This clonotype was counted at least ten times. The antigen remains unidentified. The time point denotes: newly diagnosed GD, antithyroid drugs for less than 3 months. RNA isolated from PBMCs was used to make the TCR library. V shed 3 bases and J shed 9 bases, with 21 bases lying between them. Germline V lookup: CDR1 SNHLY, CDR2 FYNNEI. The CDR3 length is 16 residues. The authors built TCR beta libraries using iRepertoire HTBI primers and Arm-PCR of CDR3 regions. Each CDR3 protein gets one entry after TCRdb re-called the multiplex PCR reads with MiXCR. Here the sample spans around 480,000 distinct CDR3 sequences, around 15% being singletons. Study-wide findings and caveats: Public clonotype sharing was higher in persistent than newly diagnosed patients.

A further study also used this sample, focusing on T cells in Graves' hyperthyroidism and ophthalmopathy. Per that paper: First-round RT-PCR of the TCR CDR3 relied on the HTBI primer set.

The genes are TRBV2 and TRBJ2-1, with D perhaps given as TRBD1 or TRBD2 (6 bases each). This specimen consisted of peripheral blood mononuclear cells (PBMCs), obtained at new diagnosis, from a patient treated with antithyroid drugs. This TCR came from a woman aged 35-65 years with Graves disease. The CDR3 DNA reads as TGTGCCAGCAGTGATTTGGAGGGGGGTCTGCATAGTGAGCAGTTCTTC. Translated, it gives CASSDLEGGLHSEQFF.